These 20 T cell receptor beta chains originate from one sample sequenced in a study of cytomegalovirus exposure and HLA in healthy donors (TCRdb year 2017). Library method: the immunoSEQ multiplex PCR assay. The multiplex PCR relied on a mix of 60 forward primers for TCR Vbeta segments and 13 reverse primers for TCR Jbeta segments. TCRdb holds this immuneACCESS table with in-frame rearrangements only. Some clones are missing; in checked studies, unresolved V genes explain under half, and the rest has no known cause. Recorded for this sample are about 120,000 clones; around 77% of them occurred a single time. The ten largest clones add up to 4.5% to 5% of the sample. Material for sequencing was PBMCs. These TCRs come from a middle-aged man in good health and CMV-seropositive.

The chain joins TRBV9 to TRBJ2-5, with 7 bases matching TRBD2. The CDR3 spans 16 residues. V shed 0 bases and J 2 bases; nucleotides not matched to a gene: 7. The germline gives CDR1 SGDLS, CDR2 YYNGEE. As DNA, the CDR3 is TGTGCCAGCAGCGTAGGGGGTAGGCGGGGGCAAGAGACCCAGTACTTC. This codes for CASSVGGRRGQETQYF.

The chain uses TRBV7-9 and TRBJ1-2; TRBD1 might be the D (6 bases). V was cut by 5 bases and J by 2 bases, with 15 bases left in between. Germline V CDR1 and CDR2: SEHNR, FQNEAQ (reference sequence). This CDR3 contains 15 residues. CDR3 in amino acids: CASSPGAGENYGYTF. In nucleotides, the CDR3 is TGTGCCAGCAGCCCTGGGGCAGGGGAAAACTATGGCTACACCTTC.

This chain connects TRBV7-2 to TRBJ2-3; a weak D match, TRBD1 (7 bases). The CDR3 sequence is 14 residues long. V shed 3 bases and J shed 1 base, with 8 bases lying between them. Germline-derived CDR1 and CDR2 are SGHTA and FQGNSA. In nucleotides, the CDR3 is TGTGCCAGCAGCTTCAGGGGGGGCACAGATACGCAGTATTTT. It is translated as CASSFRGGTDTQYF.

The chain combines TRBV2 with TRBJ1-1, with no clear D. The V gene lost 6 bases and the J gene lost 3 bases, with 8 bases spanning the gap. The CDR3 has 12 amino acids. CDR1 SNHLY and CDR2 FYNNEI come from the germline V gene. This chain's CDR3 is CASSLRDTEAFF. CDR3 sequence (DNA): TGTGCCAGCAGCCTCCGGGACACTGAAGCTTTCTTT.

The chain's CDR3 is CASSTTGGSQPQHF. The CDR3 coding sequence is TGTGCCAGTAGTACGACAGGGGGTAGTCAGCCCCAGCATTTT. The chain links TRBV19 to TRBJ1-5, with 9 bases lining up with TRBD1. V gave up 4 bases and J gave up 6 bases; unmatched junction bases: 4. Germline V gene data show CDR1 as LNHDA and CDR2 as SQIVND (reference sequence). The CDR3 contains 14 residues.

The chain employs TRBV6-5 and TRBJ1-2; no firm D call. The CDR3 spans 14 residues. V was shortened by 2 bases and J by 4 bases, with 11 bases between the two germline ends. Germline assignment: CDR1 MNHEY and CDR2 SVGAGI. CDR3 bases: TGTGCCAGCAGTTACACCCAGGCCACCTATGGCTACACCTTC. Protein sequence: CASSYTQATYGYTF.

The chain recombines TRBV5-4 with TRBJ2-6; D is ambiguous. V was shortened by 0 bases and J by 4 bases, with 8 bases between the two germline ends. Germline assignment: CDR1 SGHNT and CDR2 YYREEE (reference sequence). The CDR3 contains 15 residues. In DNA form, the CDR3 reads TGTGCCAGCAGCTTGGGACATACAGGGGCCAACGTCCTGACTTTC. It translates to CASSLGHTGANVLTF.

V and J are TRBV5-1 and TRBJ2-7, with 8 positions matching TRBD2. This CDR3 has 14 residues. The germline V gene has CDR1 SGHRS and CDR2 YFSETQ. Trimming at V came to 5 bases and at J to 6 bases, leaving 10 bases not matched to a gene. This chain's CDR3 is CASSRAGVSGEQYF. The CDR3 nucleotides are TGCGCCAGCAGTAGAGCGGGGGTCTCCGGCGAGCAGTACTTC.

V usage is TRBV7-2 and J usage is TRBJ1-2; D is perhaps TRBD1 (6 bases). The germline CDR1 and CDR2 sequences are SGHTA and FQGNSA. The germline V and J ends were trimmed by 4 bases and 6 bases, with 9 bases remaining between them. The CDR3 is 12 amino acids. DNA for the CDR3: TGTGCCAGCAGCTGGGGGCGGGATGGCTACACCTTC. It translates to CASSWGRDGYTF.

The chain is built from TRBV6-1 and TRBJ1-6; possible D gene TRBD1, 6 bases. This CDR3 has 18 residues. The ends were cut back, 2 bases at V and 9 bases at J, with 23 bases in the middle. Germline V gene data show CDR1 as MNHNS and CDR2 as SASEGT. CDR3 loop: CASSESYGPEQGLSPLHF. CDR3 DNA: TGTGCCAGCAGTGAATCCTATGGGCCGGAACAGGGCCTTTCACCCCTCCACTTT.

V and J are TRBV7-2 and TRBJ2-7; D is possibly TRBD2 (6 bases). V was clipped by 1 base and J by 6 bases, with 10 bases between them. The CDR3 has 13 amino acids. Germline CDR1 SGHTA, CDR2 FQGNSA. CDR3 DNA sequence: TGTGCCAGCAGCTTAGAGGAGGGTACCGAGCAGTACTTC. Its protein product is CASSLEEGTEQYF. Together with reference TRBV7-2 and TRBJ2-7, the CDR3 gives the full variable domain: GAGVSQSPSNKVTEKGKDVELRCDPISGHTALYWYRQSLGQGLEFLIYFQGNSAPDKSGLPSDRFSAERTGGSVSTLTIQRTQQEDSAVYLCASSLEEGTEQYFGPGTRLTVT.

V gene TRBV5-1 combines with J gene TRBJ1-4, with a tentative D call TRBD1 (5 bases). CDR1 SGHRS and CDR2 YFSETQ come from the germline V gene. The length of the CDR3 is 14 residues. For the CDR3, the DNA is TGCGCGAGCCAAGACAGTTCAACTAATGAAAAACTGTTTTTT. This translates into CASQDSSTNEKLFF.

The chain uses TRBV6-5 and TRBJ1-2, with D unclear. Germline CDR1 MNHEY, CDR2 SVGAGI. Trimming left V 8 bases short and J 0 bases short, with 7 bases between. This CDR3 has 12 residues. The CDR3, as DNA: TGTGCCAGCCAGATCGCTAACTATGGCTACACCTTC. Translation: CASQIANYGYTF.

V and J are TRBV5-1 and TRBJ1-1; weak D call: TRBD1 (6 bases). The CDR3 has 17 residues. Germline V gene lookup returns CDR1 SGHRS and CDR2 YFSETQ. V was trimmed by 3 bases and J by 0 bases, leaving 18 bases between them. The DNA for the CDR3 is TGCGCCAGCAGCTACGGACAGCCAACTTCGATGAACACTGAAGCTTTCTTT. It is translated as CASSYGQPTSMNTEAFF. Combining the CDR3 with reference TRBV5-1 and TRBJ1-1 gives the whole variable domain KAGVTQTPRYLIKTRGQQVTLSCSPISGHRSVSWYQQTPGQGLQFLFEYFSETQRNKGNFPGRFSGRQFSNSRSEMNVSTLELGDSALYLCASSYGQPTSMNTEAFFGQGTRLTVV.

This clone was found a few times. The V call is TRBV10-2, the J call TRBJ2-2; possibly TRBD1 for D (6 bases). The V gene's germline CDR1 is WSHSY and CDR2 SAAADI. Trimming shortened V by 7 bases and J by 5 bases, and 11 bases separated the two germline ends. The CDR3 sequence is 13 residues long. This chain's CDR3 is CASNTGSTGELFF. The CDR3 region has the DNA TGCGCCAGCAATACAGGGTCGACCGGGGAGCTGTTTTTT.

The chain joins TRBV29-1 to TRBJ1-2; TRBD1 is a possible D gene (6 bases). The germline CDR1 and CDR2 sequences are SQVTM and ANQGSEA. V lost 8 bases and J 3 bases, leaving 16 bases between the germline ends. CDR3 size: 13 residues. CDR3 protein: CSHQTGEDYGYTF. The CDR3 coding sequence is TGCAGCCACCAGACAGGAGAGGACTATGGCTACACCTTC.

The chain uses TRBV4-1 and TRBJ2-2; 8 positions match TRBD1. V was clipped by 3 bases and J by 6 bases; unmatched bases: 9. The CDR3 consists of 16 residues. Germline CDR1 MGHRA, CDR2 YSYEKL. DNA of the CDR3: TGCGCCAGCAGCCACAAGACAGGGGTGTTCGCCGGGGAGCTGTTTTTT. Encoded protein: CASSHKTGVFAGELFF.

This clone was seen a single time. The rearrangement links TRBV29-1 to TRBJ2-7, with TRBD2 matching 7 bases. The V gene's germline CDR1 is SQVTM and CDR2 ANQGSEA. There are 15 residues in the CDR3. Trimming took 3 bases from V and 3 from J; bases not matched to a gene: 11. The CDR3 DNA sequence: TGCAGCGTTGATGGGGTAGCGGGTTCGAGCTACGAGCAGTACTTC. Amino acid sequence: CSVDGVAGSSYEQYF.

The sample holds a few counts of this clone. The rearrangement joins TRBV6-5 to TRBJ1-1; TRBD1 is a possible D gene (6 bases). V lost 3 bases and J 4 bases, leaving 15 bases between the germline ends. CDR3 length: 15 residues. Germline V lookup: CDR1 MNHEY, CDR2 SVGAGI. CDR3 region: CASSYEGVGGTEAFF. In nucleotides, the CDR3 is TGTGCCAGCAGTTATGAGGGCGTAGGGGGCACTGAAGCTTTCTTT.

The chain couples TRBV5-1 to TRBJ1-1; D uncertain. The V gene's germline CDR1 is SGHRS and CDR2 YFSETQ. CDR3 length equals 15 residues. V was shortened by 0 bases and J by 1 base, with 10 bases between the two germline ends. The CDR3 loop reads CASSLGGTTNTEAFF. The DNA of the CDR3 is TGCGCCAGCAGCTTGGGAGGTACAACGAACACTGAAGCTTTCTTT.